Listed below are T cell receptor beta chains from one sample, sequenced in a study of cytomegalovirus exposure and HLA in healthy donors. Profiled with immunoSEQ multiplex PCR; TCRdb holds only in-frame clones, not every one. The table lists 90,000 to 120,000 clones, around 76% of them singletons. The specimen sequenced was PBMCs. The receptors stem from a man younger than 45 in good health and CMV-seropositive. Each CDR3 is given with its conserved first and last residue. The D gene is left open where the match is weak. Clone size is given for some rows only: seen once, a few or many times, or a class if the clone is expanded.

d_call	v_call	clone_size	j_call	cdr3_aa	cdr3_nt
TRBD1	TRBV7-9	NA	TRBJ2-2	CASSFQGQGNTGELFF	TGTGCCAGCAGCTTCCAAGGACAGGGAAACACCGGGGAGCTGTTTTTT
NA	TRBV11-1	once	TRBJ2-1	CASSGGSGFSNEQFF	TGTGCCAGCAGCGGGGGTAGCGGATTCTCCAATGAGCAGTTCTTC
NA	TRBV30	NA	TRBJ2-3	CAWSSRGTDTQYF	TGTGCCTGGAGCTCGCGGGGTACAGATACGCAGTATTTT
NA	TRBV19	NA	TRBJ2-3	CASSIRTDTQYF	TGTGCCAGTAGTATCAGGACAGATACGCAGTATTTT
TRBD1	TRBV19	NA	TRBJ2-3	CASSRQGWGLTDTQYF	TGTGCCAGTAGCAGACAGGGATGGGGCCTCACAGATACGCAGTATTTT
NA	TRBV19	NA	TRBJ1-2	CASSAGRGYAYGYTF	TGTGCCAGTTCAGCGGGGCGCGGGTACGCCTATGGCTACACCTTC
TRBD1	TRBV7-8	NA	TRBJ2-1	CASRLDRGGNEQFF	TGTGCCAGCAGGTTGGACAGGGGAGGCAATGAGCAGTTCTTC
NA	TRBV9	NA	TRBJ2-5	CASSEGGQKETQYF	TGTGCCAGCAGCGAAGGGGGACAAAAAGAGACCCAGTACTTC
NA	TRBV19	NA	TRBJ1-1	CASSKPSGSLNTEAFF	TGTGCCAGTAGTAAACCCTCCGGGAGCTTGAACACTGAAGCTTTCTTT
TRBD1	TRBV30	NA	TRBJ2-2	CAWRGQGSAGELFF	TGTGCCTGGAGGGGACAGGGGTCCGCCGGGGAGCTGTTTTTT
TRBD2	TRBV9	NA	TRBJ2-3	CASSVGGGAEDTQYF	TGTGCCAGCAGCGTGGGCGGGGGGGCCGAAGATACGCAGTATTTT
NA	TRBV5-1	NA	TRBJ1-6	CASSLALGSNSPLHF	TGCGCCAGCAGCTTGGCCCTCGGGTCTAATTCACCCCTCCACTTT
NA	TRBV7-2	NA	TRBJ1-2	CASSLMGGASYGYTF	TGTGCCAGCAGCTTAATGGGTGGGGCGAGCTATGGCTACACCTTC
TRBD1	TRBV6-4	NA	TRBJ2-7	CASSPSDRDYEQYF	TGTGCCAGCAGTCCGTCCGACAGGGACTACGAGCAGTACTTC
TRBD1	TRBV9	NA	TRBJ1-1	CASSLGQGFAEAFF	TGTGCCAGCAGCCTCGGACAGGGCTTTGCTGAAGCTTTCTTT
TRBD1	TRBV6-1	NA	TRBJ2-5	CASSWDRAIQETQYF	TGTGCCAGCAGTTGGGACAGGGCAATTCAAGAGACCCAGTACTTC
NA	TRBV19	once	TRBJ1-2	CASTLIGAPQRGYTF	TGTGCCAGTACCCTAATAGGGGCACCCCAGCGTGGCTACACCTTC
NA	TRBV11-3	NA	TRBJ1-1	CASSADSLTEAFF	TGTGCCAGCAGCGCCGACAGCCTCACTGAAGCTTTCTTT
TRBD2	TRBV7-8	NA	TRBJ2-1	CASSLISMMGGGNNEQFF	TGTGCCAGCAGCTTAATTTCCATGATGGGCGGGGGGAACAATGAGCAGTTCTTC
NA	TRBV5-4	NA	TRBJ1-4	CASSFGIPARGEKLFF	TGTGCCAGCAGCTTTGGCATTCCGGCGCGGGGGGAAAAACTGTTTTTT
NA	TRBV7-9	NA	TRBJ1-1	CASSASQGSYKDTEAFF	TGTGCCAGCAGCGCAAGCCAGGGCTCCTACAAGGACACTGAAGCTTTCTTT
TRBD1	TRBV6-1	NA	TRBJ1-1	CASSDRGKTGGRWTEAFF	TGTGCCAGCAGTGATCGCGGAAAGACAGGGGGCAGGTGGACTGAAGCTTTCTTT
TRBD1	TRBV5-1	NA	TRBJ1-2	CASREGQGALGYTF	TGCGCCAGCCGCGAGGGACAGGGGGCTTTGGGCTACACCTTC
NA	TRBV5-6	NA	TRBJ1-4	CASSLAGGVKAEKLFF	TGTGCCAGCAGCTTGGCGGGGGGGGTTAAAGCTGAAAAACTGTTTTTT
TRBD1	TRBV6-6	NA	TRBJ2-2	CASSPGQGPGELFF	TGTGCCAGCAGTCCGGGACAGGGACCCGGGGAGCTGTTTTTT
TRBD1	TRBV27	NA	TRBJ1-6	CASSPGQVQSPLHF	TGTGCCAGCAGCCCCGGACAGGTTCAATCACCCCTCCACTTT
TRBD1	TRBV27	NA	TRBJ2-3	CASSRTGEDTQYF	TGTGCCAGCAGTCGGACAGGGGAGGATACGCAGTATTTT
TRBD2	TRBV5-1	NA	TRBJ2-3	CASERGDVTDTQYF	TGCGCCAGCGAGCGGGGGGACGTCACAGATACGCAGTATTTT
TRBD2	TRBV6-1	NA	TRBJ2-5	CASSEATGGQETQYF	TGTGCCAGCAGTGAAGCAACGGGGGGGCAAGAGACCCAGTACTTC
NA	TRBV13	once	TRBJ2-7	CASSFRDTFYEQYF	TGTGCCAGCAGCTTCCGGGACACCTTCTACGAGCAGTACTTC
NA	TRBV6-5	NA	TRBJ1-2	CASSYKRAGGYTF	TGTGCCAGCAGTTACAAGAGGGCAGGTGGCTACACCTTC
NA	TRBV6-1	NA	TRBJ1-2	CASSARSLATTF	TGTGCCAGCAGTGCCCGCTCCCTAGCAACCACCTTC
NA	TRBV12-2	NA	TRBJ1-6	CASRPRDF	TGTGCAAGTCGCCCCCGAGACTTT
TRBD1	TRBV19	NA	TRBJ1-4	CASSIIGTEDEKLFF	TGTGCCAGTAGTATAATAGGGACAGAGGATGAAAAACTGTTTTTT
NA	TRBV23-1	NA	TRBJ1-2	CASSQPIGGHKGYTF	TGCGCCAGCAGTCAACCCATCGGTGGGCATAAAGGCTACACCTTC
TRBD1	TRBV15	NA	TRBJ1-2	CATSRAQGGYGYTF	TGTGCCACCAGCAGAGCACAGGGGGGGTATGGCTACACCTTC